This TCR beta chain was identified in a study of blood T cell repertoires in COVID-19. For the study at large: The United States, Italy and Spain were the sources of the acute and convalescent COVID-19 samples. Sources were T cells, B-cell-depleted T cells, or PBMCs; the material itself was cDNA or gDNA.

In Seattle, patients joined the study during active infection and were tracked longitudinally. Germline-derived CDR1 and CDR2 are MDHEN and SYDVKM. V was clipped by 2 bases and J by 4 bases, with 8 bases between them. This CDR3 spans 13 amino acids. In the authors' methods: Amplification of reference gene primers provided the estimated nucleated cell counts. TCRdb's table, derived via immunoSEQ multiplex PCR, lists solely in-frame clones and lacks some. The V and J calls and clone size are taken from that table; D and trimming were inferred from the DNA. The sample lists around 270,000 clones; about 85% were seen once.

The chain links TRBV28 to TRBJ1-2; D not certain. The source is a human donor with COVID-19, enrolled during active disease. The donor label of this sample is uncertain. Material: peripheral blood. This CDR3 is CASSLDGGYGYTF. CDR3 bases: TGTGCCAGCAGTTTAGACGGCGGCTATGGCTACACCTTC.